Listed here are 26 T cell receptor beta chains from one sample, sequenced in a study of T cell responses to AZD1222 COVID-19 vaccine. Assay: immunoSEQ multiplex PCR; the TCRdb copy retains only in-frame clones and omits some. The data hold some 150,000 clones, with approximately 90% observed a single time. The sample consisted of peripheral blood, taken 28 days after the second AZD1222 dose. These receptors were taken from an adult who received the AZD1222 COVID-19 vaccine.

The chain combines TRBV10-3 with TRBJ1-2, with 8 bases identical to TRBD1. The trim removed 8 bases at V and 6 bases at J, leaving 8 bases unmatched. CDR1 ENHRY and CDR2 SYGVKD come from the germline V gene. The CDR3 is 13 amino acids. The CDR3 nucleotides are TGTGCCATCCGACTACAGGGGGACGATGGCTACACCTTC. Translated, it gives CAIRLQGDDGYTF.

CDR3 in amino acids: CASSPQRGASYEQYF. CDR3 coding DNA: TGTGCCAGCAGCCCCCAGCGGGGGGCGTCCTACGAGCAGTACTTC. V gene TRBV9 combines with J gene TRBJ2-7; 9 nucleotides line up with TRBD2. Germline V gene lookup returns CDR1 SGDLS and CDR2 YYNGEE. With 4 bases clipped from V and 1 base from J, the junction kept 6 bases outside the gene matches. This CDR3 comprises 15 residues.

The rearrangement joins TRBV5-1 to TRBJ2-7; 10 bases map to TRBD2. CDR3 size: 16 residues. In germline, CDR1 is SGHRS, CDR2 YFSETQ. J lost 0 bases, V lost 2 bases, and 5 bases had no gene match. The CDR3 protein is CASSFLAGDASYEQYF. DNA for the CDR3: TGCGCCAGCAGCTTCCTAGCGGGGGATGCCTCCTACGAGCAGTACTTC.

This clone was observed a single time. The chain joins TRBV10-3 to TRBJ1-2, with 7 bases that match TRBD1. CDR3 length: 13 residues. Looked up from germline, CDR1 is ENHRY and CDR2 is SYGVKD. The V and J ends lost 4 bases and 7 bases, in that order; junction bases with no gene match: 6. CDR3 DNA: TGTGCCATCAGTGCGAGGGGGCTTGGTGGCTACACCTTC. This encodes CAISARGLGGYTF.

As concerns this clone: The same CDR3 can be traced to other DNA sequences in this sample. The V and J genes are TRBV19 and TRBJ2-7, with D possibly TRBD1 on 6 matching bases. The V and J ends lost 3 bases and 1 base respectively, with 7 bases between them. The germline CDR1 and CDR2 sequences are LNHDA and SQIVND (reference sequence). The CDR3 contains 13 residues. The CDR3 loop is CASSITGSYEQYF. The CDR3 DNA reads as TGTGCCAGTAGTATTACAGGGTCCTACGAGCAGTACTTC.

The chain links TRBV9 to TRBJ1-5; the D is unclear. The length of the CDR3 is 15 residues. The germline V gene encodes CDR1 SGDLS and CDR2 YYNGEE. V was clipped by 0 bases and J by 0 bases, with 7 bases between them. The CDR3 loop reads CASSVGGSSNQPQHF. CDR3 DNA sequence: TGTGCCAGCAGCGTAGGAGGTAGTAGCAATCAGCCCCAGCATTTT.

V and J are TRBV7-2 and TRBJ2-1; the match to TRBD2 covers 11 bases. This CDR3 region has 19 residues. Germline-derived CDR1 and CDR2 are SGHTA and FQGNSA. V lost 1 base to trimming and J lost 4 bases; unmatched junction nucleotides: 12. Here the CDR3 DNA reads TGTGCCAGCAGCTTAGTGTCGGGAGGGATAGCGGGGGGGTACAATGAGCAGTTCTTC. Translated: CASSLVSGGIAGGYNEQFF.

This chain joins TRBV27 and TRBJ1-2, with D unresolved. The germline gives CDR1 MNHEY, CDR2 SMNVEV (reference sequence). CDR3 length: 15 residues. The V end lost 2 bases, the J end lost 8 bases, and 18 bases lay between the germline ends. The CDR3, as DNA: TGTGCCAGCAGTTTAGGTGGCCCCCCCCATGAGGGCTACACCTTC. This encodes CASSLGGPPHEGYTF.

The chain links TRBV28 to TRBJ1-5, with unresolved D. The CDR3 runs to 14 residues. Looked up from germline, CDR1 is MDHEN and CDR2 is SYDVKM. V dropped 4 bases and J dropped 9 bases, with 16 bases sitting between them. The CDR3 bases are TGTGCCAGCAGTTCTAGCGGGTGGAGAGGGCCCCAGCATTTT. The encoded protein is CASSSSGWRGPQHF.

The rearrangement links TRBV3-1 (or the pseudogene TRBV3-2) to TRBJ1-2; D is unclear. From germline, CDR1 is LGHDT and CDR2 YNNKEL (reference sequence). The CDR3 is made up of 13 amino acids. V lost 1 base, J lost 5 bases, and 8 bases lay in between. CDR3 sequence reads: CASSQGGTYGYTF. CDR3 in DNA: TGTGCCAGCAGCCAAGGAGGTACTTATGGCTACACCTTC.

This chain connects TRBV6-1 to TRBJ1-2, with 8 bases lining up with TRBD1. Germline lookup yields CDR1 MNHNS and CDR2 SASEGT. This CDR3 is 15 amino acids long. Trimming removed 3 bases from V and 7 bases from J; junction bases left unmatched: 10. This CDR3 reads CASSEPWQGASGYTF. The CDR3 coding sequence is TGTGCCAGCAGTGAGCCTTGGCAGGGGGCCTCTGGCTACACCTTC.

The chain couples TRBV5-1 to TRBJ2-5; no clear D gene. Germline V CDR1 and CDR2: SGHRS, YFSETQ. Trimming removed 0 bases from V and 3 bases from J, with 9 bases in between. The CDR3 extends over 14 amino acids. This CDR3 reads CASSLALREETQYF. The CDR3 coding sequence is TGCGCCAGCAGCTTGGCCCTCAGAGAAGAGACCCAGTACTTC.

The V gene is TRBV10-1, the J gene TRBJ2-1; TRBD2 agrees at 8 bases. Germline CDR1 and CDR2: WNHNN and SYGVQD (reference sequence). The CDR3 contains 15 residues. V lost 2 bases, J lost 6 bases, and 6 bases stayed unmatched. This CDR3 is CASSESIGGVNEQFF. The CDR3 nucleotides are TGCGCCAGCAGTGAGAGTATCGGGGGGGTCAATGAGCAGTTCTTC.

The genes are TRBV5-1 and TRBJ1-1, with no clear D. CDR3 length: 13 residues. Germline assignment: CDR1 SGHRS and CDR2 YFSETQ. V dropped 0 bases and J dropped 1 base, with 4 bases sitting between them. For the CDR3, the DNA is TGCGCCAGCAGCTTGGACTGGAACACTGAAGCTTTCTTT. It encodes CASSLDWNTEAFF.

This chain joins TRBV6-5 and TRBJ2-7, with TRBD2 matching 8 bases. Germline assignment: CDR1 MNHEY and CDR2 SVGAGI. The length of the CDR3 is 14 residues. V lost 5 bases, J lost 2 bases, and 5 bases stayed unmatched. CDR3 in amino acids: CASSRGLATYEQYF. CDR3 nucleotide sequence: TGTGCCAGCAGTAGAGGACTAGCCACCTACGAGCAGTACTTC.

This rearrangement joins TRBV6-2 or TRBV6-3 to TRBJ2-1; 9 nucleotides match TRBD1. The CDR3 extends over 16 amino acids. The trim removed 6 bases at V and 10 bases at J, leaving 16 bases unmatched. From germline, CDR1 is MNHEY and CDR2 SVGEGT. CDR3 amino acids: CASSHHSWDRAVEQFF. In DNA, the CDR3 is TGTGCCAGCAGCCATCATTCGTGGGACAGGGCGGTCGAGCAGTTCTTC.

This rearrangement joins TRBV7-8 to TRBJ1-6; D possibly corresponds to TRBD1 (6 bases). V lost 4 bases to trimming and J lost 8 bases, with 15 bases between them. The CDR3 loop spans 15 amino acids. The V gene's germline CDR1 is SGHVS and CDR2 FQNEAQ. CDR3 coding DNA: TGTGCCAGCAGCTACCAACAGGGTTACGATTCACCCCTCCACTTT. Translated, it gives CASSYQQGYDSPLHF.

CDR3 DNA: TGTGCCAGCAGCTTTAGAGCCGGGACTAGGGATACGCAGTATTTT. As protein: CASSFRAGTRDTQYF. V usage is TRBV7-3 and J usage is TRBJ2-3; TRBD2 matches at 8 bases. The CDR3 spans 15 residues. The J segment lost 6 bases and the V segment lost 3 bases, leaving 8 bases of the junction unmatched. Looked up from germline, CDR1 is SGHTA and CDR2 is FQGTGA.

This chain uses TRBV12-3 or TRBV12-4 with TRBJ2-7, with 8 bases matching TRBD1. Trimming removed 6 bases from V and 7 bases from J; junction bases left unmatched: 5. This CDR3 spans 12 amino acids. CDR3 DNA sequence: TGTGCCAGCAGGCAGGGGGCGGGAGAGCAGTACTTC. Its translation is CASRQGAGEQYF.

V gene TRBV5-4 combines with J gene TRBJ2-5; 11 bases match TRBD2. The CDR3 is made up of 17 amino acids. Germline assignment: CDR1 SGHNT and CDR2 YYREEE (reference sequence). Losses at the gene ends were 3 bases for V and 4 bases for J; bases not matched to a gene: 11. CDR3 amino acids: CASSSLAGGRVTETQYF. In nucleotides, the CDR3 is TGTGCCAGCAGCTCTCTAGCGGGGGGCCGGGTAACAGAGACCCAGTACTTC.

This clone has only a few counts. The V and J genes are TRBV19 and TRBJ1-2; D may be TRBD1 (5 bases). The germline V gene has CDR1 LNHDA and CDR2 SQIVND (reference sequence). The ends were cut back, 6 bases at V and 1 base at J, with 12 bases in the middle. This CDR3 spans 14 amino acids. CDR3 DNA: TGTGCCAGTAGCAGGGATGCGGGTAACTATGGCTACACCTTC. Its protein is CASSRDAGNYGYTF.

The genes are TRBV7-9 and TRBJ1-5, with D possibly matching TRBD1 (6 bases). V was trimmed by 4 bases and J by 9 bases, leaving 19 bases between them. This CDR3 has 15 amino acids. The germline gives CDR1 SEHNR, CDR2 FQNEAQ (reference sequence). CDR3: CASSSLGGRDAPQHF. The CDR3 nucleotides read TGTGCCAGCAGCTCCTTGGGGGGCAGGGATGCGCCCCAGCATTTT.

This chain links TRBV30 with TRBJ1-2, with 7 bases lining up with TRBD1. The V and J ends lost 1 base and 7 bases, in that order; junction bases with no gene match: 6. This CDR3 is 13 amino acids long. Looked up from germline, CDR1 is GTSNPN and CDR2 is SVGIG (reference sequence). In nucleotides, the CDR3 is TGTGCCTGGAGTGGGGCAGGGGGGACTGGCTACACCTTC. Translated, it gives CAWSGAGGTGYTF.

With regard to this clone: The germline gene is not matched at one end of the junction; a read error may be the cause. This sequence joins TRBV7-7 and TRBJ2-1; the D gene is possibly TRBD1 (5 bases). Germline CDR1 and CDR2: SSHAT and FNYEAQ (reference sequence). CDR3 size: 13 residues. The CDR3: CASSLGDYNEQFF. The CDR3 nucleotides are TGTGCTAGCAGCTTAGGGGACTACAATGAGCAGTTCTTC.

This clone is a singleton in its sample. The chain has TRBV24-1 and TRBJ1-1; D is unclear. CDR1 is KGHDR and CDR2 is SFDVKD in the germline V gene. The CDR3 sequence is 12 residues long. Trimming pared 10 bases from V and 3 bases from J, leaving 11 bases between. The chain's CDR3 is CATAGGDTEAFF. CDR3 coding DNA: TGTGCCACTGCGGGTGGGGACACTGAAGCTTTCTTT.

The chain recombines TRBV4-1 with TRBJ2-7; possible D gene TRBD2, 6 bases. The CDR3 has 15 amino acids. Trimming removed 1 base from V and 5 bases from J, with 15 bases in between. CDR1 is MGHRA, CDR2 YSYEKL, per germline. The chain's CDR3 is CASSQVGGPNDEQYF. CDR3 sequence (DNA): TGCGCCAGCAGCCAAGTCGGAGGGCCTAACGACGAGCAGTACTTC.